Following are 29 T cell receptor beta chains from one sample sequenced in a study of T cell clones after liver transplantation. Only in-frame clones appear in the TCRdb table, and some are missing; sequencing was by immunoSEQ multiplex PCR. The repertoire holds tens of thousands of clones, with about four fifths as singletons. Sample: CD4+ T cells from blood, taken 12 months after liver transplant. Every receptor here comes from a human patient who received a liver transplant. Part of the T cells may come from the graft donor.

The rearrangement joins TRBV5-1 to TRBJ2-7, with D perhaps matching TRBD2 (5 bases). V lost 0 bases, J lost 0 bases, and 7 bases lay in between. The CDR3 loop spans 14 amino acids. The germline V gene has CDR1 SGHRS and CDR2 YFSETQ. CDR3 nucleotides: TGCGCCAGCAGCTTGGAGGAGGCCTCCTACGAGCAGTACTTC. Its protein product is CASSLEEASYEQYF.

This clone was seen a handful of times. V gene TRBV27 combines with J gene TRBJ1-2; 7 bases are a match to TRBD1. V was pared by 5 bases and J by 8 bases, with 5 bases of the junction left unmatched. CDR1 and CDR2 (germline): MNHEY, SMNVEV (reference sequence). The CDR3 runs 12 residues. CDR3 sequence (DNA): TGTGCCAGCAGTCCCCAGGGGGACGGCTACACCTTC. This sequence encodes CASSPQGDGYTF.

V and J are TRBV5-1 and TRBJ1-1; D unclear. V was shortened by 4 bases and J by 2 bases, with 3 bases between the two germline ends. CDR3 length: 11 residues. Germline V gene lookup returns CDR1 SGHRS and CDR2 YFSETQ. CDR3 nucleotide sequence: TGCGCCAGCAGCCTTAACACTGAAGCTTTCTTT. Translation gives CASSLNTEAFF.

The chain has TRBV28 and TRBJ1-5; D is uncertain. Germline V CDR1 and CDR2: MDHEN, SYDVKM. CDR3 size: 17 residues. The germline V and J ends were trimmed by 5 bases and 2 bases, with 19 bases remaining between them. CDR3 sequence (DNA): TGTGCCAGCAGTCTCCTTCGTGGACCTGGGGGCAATCAGCCCCAGCATTTT. This encodes CASSLLRGPGGNQPQHF.

This clone was picked up one time. The chain recombines TRBV29-1 with TRBJ2-3; D remains unclear. The germline gives CDR1 SQVTM, CDR2 ANQGSEA. The ends were cut back, 3 bases at V and 6 bases at J, with 10 bases in the middle. The CDR3 covers 12 residues. CDR3 bases: TGCAGCGTTGACAATTCGGGCGATACGCAGTATTTT. Translating gives CSVDNSGDTQYF.

The chain has TRBV25-1 and TRBJ2-7, with D perhaps TRBD2 (7 bases). From germline, CDR1 is MGHDK and CDR2 SYGVNS. CDR3 length equals 15 residues. Trimming removed 4 bases at V and 5 bases at J, with 18 bases between. The chain's CDR3 is CASSVLGGPGDEQYF. The CDR3 coding sequence is TGTGCCAGCAGTGTATTGGGGGGGCCTGGGGACGAGCAGTACTTC.

The chain is built from TRBV5-1 and TRBJ2-2, with 12 bases aligning to TRBD2. With V trimmed by 3 bases and J by 6 bases, 6 bases remained unmatched. This CDR3 spans 16 amino acids. Per germline, CDR1 SGHRS and CDR2 YFSETQ. CDR3 DNA: TGCGCCAGCAGCTGGCCTAGCGGGAGGGCCGCCGGGGAGCTGTTTTTT. It encodes CASSWPSGRAAGELFF.

V is TRBV2 and J is TRBJ1-5, with a weak D call TRBD1 (5 bases). V dropped 7 bases and J dropped 4 bases, with 11 bases sitting between them. This CDR3 contains 13 residues. Germline-derived CDR1 and CDR2 are SNHLY and FYNNEI. The CDR3 region is CASIGTGNQPQHF. The CDR3 nucleotides read TGTGCCAGCATAGGAACAGGTAATCAGCCCCAGCATTTT.

The CDR3 region has the DNA TGTGCCAGCAGTGAATCGGATCTGAACACTGAAGCTTTCTTT. Amino acid sequence: CASSESDLNTEAFF. The chain joins TRBV6-4 to TRBJ1-1, with no clear D. The V end lost 3 bases, the J end lost 0 bases, and 8 bases lay between the germline ends. The CDR3 runs to 14 residues. Germline V lookup: CDR1 MRHNA, CDR2 SNTAGT.

The chain combines TRBV11-2 with TRBJ2-1; D gene unclear. V shed 1 base and J shed 0 bases, with 7 bases lying between them. CDR3 length: 15 amino acids. From germline, CDR1 is SGHAT and CDR2 FQNNGV. CDR3 nucleotide sequence: TGTGCCAGCAGCTTAGCGGATACCTCCTACAATGAGCAGTTCTTC. Translated, it gives CASSLADTSYNEQFF. The whole variable domain, remainder taken from reference TRBV11-2 and TRBJ2-1, is EAGVAQSPRYKIIEKRQSVAFWCNPISGHATLYWYQQILGQGPKLLIQFQNNGVVDDSQLPKDRFSAERLKGVDSTLKIQPAKLEDSAVYLCASSLADTSYNEQFFGPGTRLTVL.

This chain uses TRBV2 with TRBJ2-3; D is unresolved. CDR1 is SNHLY and CDR2 is FYNNEI in the germline V gene. Trimming cost V 4 bases and J 4 bases, with 9 bases left between them. The CDR3 covers 13 residues. CDR3 protein: CASSVKIPDTQYF. The CDR3 DNA reads as TGTGCCAGCAGTGTAAAAATTCCAGATACGCAGTATTTT. Variable domain in full (rest from reference TRBV2 and TRBJ2-3): EPEVTQTPSHQVTQMGQEVILRCVPISNHLYFYWYRQILGQKVEFLVSFYNNEISEKSEIFDDQFSVERPDGSNFTLKIRSTKLEDSAMYFCASSVKIPDTQYFGPGTRLTVL.

V usage is TRBV7-2 and J usage is TRBJ2-6; TRBD1 agrees at 9 bases. CDR3 length: 15 residues. V trimming: 7 bases; J trimming: 2 bases; junction bases outside the gene matches: 3. Germline V gene data show CDR1 as SGHTA and CDR2 as FQGNSA. The CDR3 here is CASTTGGAGANVLTF. CDR3 sequence (DNA): TGTGCCAGCACCACAGGGGGCGCTGGGGCCAACGTCCTGACTTTC.

As DNA, the CDR3 is TGTGCCAGTAAGGTCGACTTACTAGTGAACACTGAAGCTTTCTTT. Encoded protein: CASKVDLLVNTEAFF. This rearrangement joins TRBV19 to TRBJ1-1; D is unresolved. The CDR3 has 15 residues. V was pared by 7 bases and J by 0 bases, with 15 bases between. The germline gives CDR1 LNHDA, CDR2 SQIVND (reference sequence).

This clone was seen only a few times. V gene TRBV11-1 combines with J gene TRBJ2-7; D is undetermined. The germline V and J ends were trimmed by 1 base and 0 bases, with 10 bases remaining between them. The germline V gene encodes CDR1 SGHAT and CDR2 FQDESV (reference sequence). The CDR3 is made up of 15 amino acids. CDR3 amino acids: CASSLGVSSSYEQYF. CDR3 DNA sequence: TGTGCCAGCAGCTTAGGAGTTTCTAGCTCCTACGAGCAGTACTTC.

The V and J genes are TRBV11-3 and TRBJ1-1; no definite D call. The CDR3 is made up of 16 amino acids. Trimming stripped 0 bases from V and 1 base from J, with 12 bases between. Germline V gives CDR1 SGHNT, CDR2 YENEEA. The CDR3 reads CASSLERVSANTEAFF. DNA of the CDR3: TGTGCCAGCAGCTTAGAGAGGGTTTCTGCGAACACTGAAGCTTTCTTT.

The chain links TRBV5-1 to TRBJ1-1; D call uncertain. V was clipped by 1 base and J by 0 bases, with 4 bases between them. In germline, CDR1 is SGHRS, CDR2 YFSETQ. This CDR3 spans 13 amino acids. This CDR3 reads CASSLQLNTEAFF. The CDR3 DNA reads TGCGCCAGCAGCTTGCAACTGAACACTGAAGCTTTCTTT.

CDR3 amino acids: CASRTGADNSPLHF. CDR3 DNA: TGTGCCAGCAGAACAGGGGCAGATAATTCACCCCTCCACTTT. This chain joins TRBV6-1 and TRBJ1-6; 7 nucleotides line up with TRBD1. Trimming took 6 bases from V and 5 from J; bases not matched to a gene: 4. There are 14 residues in the CDR3. Germline V CDR1 and CDR2: MNHNS, SASEGT.

This sequence joins TRBV5-4 and TRBJ2-7, with D tentatively TRBD1 or TRBD2 (6 bases each). CDR1 is SGHNT, CDR2 YYREEE, per germline (reference sequence). V lost 3 bases and J lost 2, with 15 bases in between. The CDR3 is made up of 15 amino acids. The CDR3 loop is CASSSWGAKAYEQYF. In DNA, the CDR3 is TGTGCCAGCAGCTCATGGGGGGCGAAGGCCTACGAGCAGTACTTC.

The chain combines TRBV18 with TRBJ1-2; D ambiguous. Germline lookup yields CDR1 KGHSH and CDR2 LQKENI. The CDR3 covers 15 residues. Trimming took off 2 bases at V and 9 bases at J, with 19 bases between the two ends. CDR3 residues: CASSPMEGRLGSYTF. The CDR3 DNA reads as TGTGCCAGCTCACCAATGGAGGGAAGGCTTGGTAGCTACACCTTC.

The chain combines TRBV25-1 with TRBJ2-2; D ambiguous. The CDR3 consists of 16 residues. Looked up from germline, CDR1 is MGHDK and CDR2 is SYGVNS. V was pared by 2 bases and J by 1 base, with 11 bases between. CDR3 sequence: CASSENGMGNTGELFF. DNA of the CDR3: TGTGCCAGCAGTGAAAATGGCATGGGGAACACCGGGGAGCTGTTTTTT. Drawing the rest from reference TRBV25-1 and TRBJ2-2, the complete variable domain is EADIYQTPRYLVIGTGKKITLECSQTMGHDKMYWYQQDPGMELHLIHYSYGVNSTEKGDLSSESTVSRIRTEHFPLTLESARPSHTSQYLCASSENGMGNTGELFFGEGSRLTVL.

V and J are TRBV19 and TRBJ1-5; D is uncertain. This CDR3 has 17 residues. Germline loops: CDR1 LNHDA, CDR2 SQIVND (reference sequence). With 5 bases removed from V and 0 bases from J, the gap between germline ends came to 17 bases. The CDR3 DNA sequence: TGTGCCAGTAGTGAGACCGGGAGAAGTTATAGCAATCAGCCCCAGCATTTT. It is translated as CASSETGRSYSNQPQHF.

The chain has TRBV28 and TRBJ2-7; the D gene is possibly TRBD1 (6 bases). Germline loops: CDR1 MDHEN, CDR2 SYDVKM. This CDR3 is 14 amino acids long. Trimming removed 6 bases at V and 3 bases at J, with 15 bases between. The CDR3 is CASRPRRQDYEQYF. The DNA for the CDR3 is TGTGCCAGCAGGCCGAGGCGACAGGACTACGAGCAGTACTTC.

The genes are TRBV13 and TRBJ2-1; 9 nucleotides agree with TRBD2. Losses at the gene ends were 2 bases for V and 8 bases for J; bases not matched to a gene: 22. CDR3 length: 20 residues. Germline loops: CDR1 PRHDT, CDR2 FYEKMQ (reference sequence). The CDR3 sequence: CASSLRFPASGIQLGHEQFF. For the CDR3, the DNA is TGTGCCAGCAGCTTACGATTCCCGGCTAGCGGGATTCAGTTAGGTCATGAGCAGTTCTTC.

This clone occurred once. This sequence joins TRBV6-5 and TRBJ2-1; D call uncertain. V was trimmed by 6 bases and J by 2 bases, leaving 11 bases between them. From germline, CDR1 is MNHEY and CDR2 SVGAGI. This CDR3 is built from 14 residues. The CDR3, as DNA: TGTGCCAGCAGCCAATCGTACCCCTACAATGAGCAGTTCTTC. Amino acid sequence: CASSQSYPYNEQFF.

The CDR3 sequence is CASSERFEGYTF. The CDR3 nucleotides are TGTGCCAGCAGTGAAAGGTTTGAAGGCTACACCTTC. The chain recombines TRBV6-1 with TRBJ1-2; D is unresolved. The germline V gene encodes CDR1 MNHNS and CDR2 SASEGT. The CDR3 covers 12 residues. The V end lost 2 bases, the J end lost 8 bases, and 9 bases lay between the germline ends.

The V gene is TRBV7-2, the J gene TRBJ1-2, with D perhaps matching TRBD1 (6 bases). Germline CDR1 SGHTA, CDR2 FQGNSA. The CDR3 runs to 14 residues. Trimming took off 1 base at V and 6 bases at J, with 12 bases between the two ends. CDR3 sequence reads: CASSLGLQGNGYTF. DNA of the CDR3: TGTGCCAGCAGCTTAGGACTACAGGGAAATGGCTACACCTTC.

The chain couples TRBV7-3 to TRBJ1-1; the D is unclear. From germline, CDR1 is SGHTA and CDR2 FQGTGA. V lost 2 bases and J lost 4, with 8 bases in between. CDR3 length: 13 residues. The CDR3 DNA follows: TGTGCCAGCAGCTTATATGGGCCCACTGAAGCTTTCTTT. This sequence encodes CASSLYGPTEAFF.

This sequence joins TRBV9 and TRBJ2-1; 9 positions agree with TRBD2. The CDR3 has 15 amino acids. The V segment lost 4 bases and the J segment 6 bases; nucleotides outside the gene matches: 8. The germline V gene has CDR1 SGDLS and CDR2 YYNGEE. The chain's CDR3 is CASSSHPREGNEQFF. CDR3 coding DNA: TGTGCCAGCAGCTCCCACCCGCGGGAGGGCAATGAGCAGTTCTTC.

The V and J genes are TRBV27 and TRBJ1-5; D gene ambiguous. The CDR3 totals 15 residues. V shed 6 bases and J shed 4 bases, with 16 bases lying between them. The germline CDR1 and CDR2 sequences are MNHEY and SMNVEV (reference sequence). The CDR3 protein is CASSGGRTGNQPQHF. The DNA for the CDR3 is TGTGCCAGCAGCGGCGGCCGGACGGGGAATCAGCCCCAGCATTTT.